Only one count was recorded for the clone carrying this T cell receptor (beta chain). Its antigen is not known. This specimen belongs to a study of cytomegalovirus exposure and HLA in healthy donors. Broader study findings: Reported results showed that the classifier diagnosed cytomegalovirus status with high specificity and sensitivity. Data from an earlier analysis indicated that most TCR beta V segments were productive either about 87% or about 30% of the time.

Trimming stripped 0 bases from V and 1 base from J, with 13 bases between. Germline lookup yields CDR1 SGHRS and CDR2 YFSETQ. This CDR3 comprises 16 residues. PCR amplification relied on 60 Vbeta primers (plus 13 Jbeta primers). Profiling relied on immunoSEQ multiplex PCR, and the TCRdb table lists in-frame clones only, not all of them. This sample has some 150,000 clones, with around 75% found just once. The chain has TRBV5-1 and TRBJ2-5, with unresolved D. Source material: PBMCs. This clonotype originated in a female donor in good health and CMV-seronegative. The CDR3 reads CASSLAAIRAQETQYF. CDR3 bases: TGCGCCAGCAGCTTGGCCGCGATACGAGCCCAAGAGACCCAGTACTTC.